These 16 T cell receptor beta chains were all obtained from the same sample, sequenced in a study of cytomegalovirus exposure and HLA in healthy donors. The PCR was carried out with 60 Vbeta primers and 13 Jbeta primers. TCRdb's table, derived via immunoSEQ multiplex PCR, lists solely in-frame clones and lacks some. This table holds approximately 88,000 clones, 75% to 85% found once. The sequenced sample was PBMCs. Every receptor here comes from a man between 18 and 35 years old in good health and CMV-seronegative.

This clone was counted once. CDR3 nucleotides: TGTGCCAGCAGAGCAGGGGTCCTGAACACTGAAGCTTTCTTT. It translates to CASRAGVLNTEAFF. V is TRBV7-6 and J is TRBJ1-1; D might be TRBD1 (6 bases). Per germline, CDR1 SGHVS and CDR2 FNYEAQ. CDR3 length: 14 amino acids. V was shortened by 6 bases and J by 0 bases, with 11 bases between the two germline ends.

The rearrangement joins TRBV1 to TRBJ2-5; TRBD1 is the table's D call, not checked against the DNA. TRBV1 is a known pseudogene. CDR3 length equals 16 residues. The CDR3: CTSSQDSREPTKTQYF. The CDR3 coding sequence is TGCACCAGCAGCCAAGACTCCAGGGAACCTACAAAGACCCAGTACTTC.

This clone turned up a few times. The chain is built from TRBV30 and TRBJ2-3; 10 nucleotides agree with TRBD1. The CDR3 totals 15 residues. Germline V CDR1 and CDR2: GTSNPN, SVGIG (reference sequence). V lost 4 bases and J lost 1; bases outside the gene matches: 5. CDR3 DNA: TGTGCCTGGAAGGGACAGGGGATCGGCACAGATACGCAGTATTTT. This codes for CAWKGQGIGTDTQYF.

This chain links TRBV6-5 with TRBJ1-5, with TRBD1 matching over 7 bases. V shed 2 bases, J shed 6 bases, and the junction held 4 bases outside the gene matches. This CDR3 comprises 14 residues. The germline gives CDR1 MNHEY, CDR2 SVGAGI. CDR3 residues: CASSYDRAGQPQHF. DNA for the CDR3: TGTGCCAGCAGTTACGACAGGGCGGGTCAGCCCCAGCATTTT.

This chain joins TRBV19 and TRBJ2-1, with 7 bases lining up with TRBD2. The germline CDR1 and CDR2 sequences are LNHDA and SQIVND (reference sequence). This CDR3 comprises 14 residues. Trimming removed 6 bases from V and 4 bases from J; junction bases left unmatched: 6. The CDR3, as DNA: TGTGCCAGTAGCCGGGGGGACCCGTACAATGAGCAGTTCTTC. Its protein is CASSRGDPYNEQFF.

This clone was recorded only once. V is TRBV13 and J is TRBJ1-1; D might be TRBD1 (6 bases). This CDR3 contains 14 residues. The V gene lost 1 base and the J gene lost 6 bases, with 12 bases spanning the gap. CDR1 and CDR2 from the germline V gene are PRHDT and FYEKMQ (reference sequence). The CDR3 DNA sequence: TGTGCCAGCAGCTTAGAGGGAGGGGGACCTGAAGCTTTCTTT. Its translation is CASSLEGGGPEAFF.

This chain uses TRBV20-1 with TRBJ1-1, with D uncertain. CDR3 length equals 11 residues. The V end was cut by 1 base, the J end by 5 bases, with 5 bases between. CDR1 is DFQATT, CDR2 SNEGSKA, per germline (reference sequence). CDR3 amino acids: CSARAPTEAFF. The CDR3 DNA reads as TGCAGTGCTAGAGCCCCAACTGAAGCTTTCTTT.

The V and J genes are TRBV7-9 and TRBJ1-2; unclear D gene. This CDR3 has 14 amino acids. The germline V gene encodes CDR1 SEHNR and CDR2 FQNEAQ (reference sequence). Trimming took 0 bases from V and 6 from J, leaving 11 bases between them. The CDR3 here is CASSLAPASNGYTF. The CDR3 nucleotides read TGTGCCAGCAGCTTAGCGCCCGCCTCTAATGGCTACACCTTC.

V is TRBV4-1 and J is TRBJ1-1, with 7 bases aligning to TRBD1. The trim removed 2 bases at V and 9 bases at J, leaving 9 bases unmatched. This CDR3 spans 14 amino acids. CDR1 and CDR2 (germline): MGHRA, YSYEKL. The CDR3 bases are TGCGCCAGCAGCCAACCCACGAGACAGGGAAAAGCTTTCTTT. Translation: CASSQPTRQGKAFF.

DNA of the CDR3: TGTGCCAGCAGCACGTGGGGGGGCACTGAAGCTTTCTTT. It is translated as CASSTWGGTEAFF. This chain joins TRBV7-8 and TRBJ1-1, with D perhaps matching TRBD1 (5 bases). Germline loops: CDR1 SGHVS, CDR2 FQNEAQ. There are 13 residues in the CDR3. The ends were cut back, 5 bases at V and 4 bases at J, with 11 bases in the middle.

The chain joins TRBV19 to TRBJ2-3; D remains ambiguous. Trimming cost V 3 bases and J 0 bases, with 4 bases left between them. Germline CDR1 is LNHDA and CDR2 is SQIVND (reference sequence). The CDR3 is 13 amino acids. The CDR3 region is CASSIGSTDTQYF. CDR3 coding DNA: TGTGCCAGTAGTATCGGGAGCACAGATACGCAGTATTTT.

This clone was seen a few times. V and J are TRBV6-5 and TRBJ1-4; D uncertain. V lost 6 bases, J lost 10 bases, and 15 bases lay in between. Germline CDR1 reads MNHEY; CDR2 reads SVGAGI. The CDR3 sequence is 13 residues long. The chain's CDR3 is CASSEFLRGKLFF. CDR3 sequence (DNA): TGTGCCAGCAGCGAGTTTCTTAGAGGAAAACTGTTTTTT.

This chain links TRBV6-5 with TRBJ1-1; possibly TRBD1 for D (6 bases). Germline-derived CDR1 and CDR2 are MNHEY and SVGAGI. V gave up 2 bases and J gave up 1 base, with 14 bases separating them. The CDR3 extends over 16 amino acids. Here the CDR3 DNA reads TGTGCCAGCAGTTACAGTCTCGTACAGGGGAACACTGAAGCTTTCTTT. It yields the protein CASSYSLVQGNTEAFF.

The chain's CDR3 is CASSQDGPLVDTGELFF. The CDR3 DNA is TGCGCCAGCAGCCAAGATGGGCCACTAGTTGACACCGGGGAGCTGTTTTTT. This chain connects TRBV4-1 to TRBJ2-2; a weak D match, TRBD2 (5 bases). V was clipped by 0 bases and J by 3 bases, with 14 bases between them. CDR1 is MGHRA, CDR2 YSYEKL, per germline. The CDR3 is made up of 17 amino acids.

The genes are TRBV6-5 and TRBJ1-1, with a possible D match to TRBD1 (5 bases). Deletions cut 6 bases from V and 5 bases from J, with 13 bases between. The CDR3 totals 13 residues. Germline values: CDR1 MNHEY, CDR2 SVGAGI. The CDR3 DNA is TGTGCCAGCAGCGCCCGGGGGGGGACTGAAGCTTTCTTT. Protein: CASSARGGTEAFF.

DNA of the CDR3: TGTGCCACTGAACAGGGGGCCGCAGATACGCAGTATTTT. This sequence encodes CATEQGAADTQYF. The rearrangement uses TRBV15 and TRBJ2-3; 9 nucleotides agree with TRBD1. The trim removed 9 bases at V and 4 bases at J, leaving 5 bases unmatched. Germline V gene lookup returns CDR1 LNHNV and CDR2 YYDKDF (reference sequence). The CDR3 is 13 residues long.